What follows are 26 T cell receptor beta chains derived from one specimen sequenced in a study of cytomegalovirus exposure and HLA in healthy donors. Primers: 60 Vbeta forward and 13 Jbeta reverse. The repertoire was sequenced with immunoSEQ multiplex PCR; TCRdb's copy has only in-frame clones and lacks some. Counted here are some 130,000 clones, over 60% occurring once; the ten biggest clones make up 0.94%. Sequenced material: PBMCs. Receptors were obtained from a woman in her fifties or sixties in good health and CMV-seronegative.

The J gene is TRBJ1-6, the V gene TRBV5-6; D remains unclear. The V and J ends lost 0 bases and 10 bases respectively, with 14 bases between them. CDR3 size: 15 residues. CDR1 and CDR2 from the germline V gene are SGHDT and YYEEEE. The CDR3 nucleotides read TGTGCCAGCAGCTTGGGGGCTGAAGGGAGATCACCCCTCCACTTT. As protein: CASSLGAEGRSPLHF. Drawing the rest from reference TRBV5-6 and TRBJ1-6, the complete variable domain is DAGVTQSPTHLIKTRGQQVTLRCSPKSGHDTVSWYQQALGQGPQFIFQYYEEEERQRGNFPDRFSGHQFPNYSSELNVNALLLGDSALYLCASSLGAEGRSPLHFGNGTRLTVT.

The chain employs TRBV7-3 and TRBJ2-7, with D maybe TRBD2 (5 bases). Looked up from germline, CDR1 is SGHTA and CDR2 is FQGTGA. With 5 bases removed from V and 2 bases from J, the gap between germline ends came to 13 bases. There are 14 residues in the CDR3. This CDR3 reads CASSPPGVTYEQYF. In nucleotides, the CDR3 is TGTGCCAGCAGCCCCCCCGGGGTAACCTACGAGCAGTACTTC.

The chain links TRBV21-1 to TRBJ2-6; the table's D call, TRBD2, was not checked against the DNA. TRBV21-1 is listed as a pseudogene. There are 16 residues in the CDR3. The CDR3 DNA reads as TGTGCCAGGATTAGCGGGACACTATCTGGGGCCAACGTCCTGACTTTC. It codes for CARISGTLSGANVLTF.

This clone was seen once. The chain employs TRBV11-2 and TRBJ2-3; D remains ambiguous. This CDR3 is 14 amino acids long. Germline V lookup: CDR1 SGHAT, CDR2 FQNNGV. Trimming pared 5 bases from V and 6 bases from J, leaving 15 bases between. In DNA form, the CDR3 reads TGTGCCAGCAGCCTAACCTATGTTAGCGATACGCAGTATTTT. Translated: CASSLTYVSDTQYF.

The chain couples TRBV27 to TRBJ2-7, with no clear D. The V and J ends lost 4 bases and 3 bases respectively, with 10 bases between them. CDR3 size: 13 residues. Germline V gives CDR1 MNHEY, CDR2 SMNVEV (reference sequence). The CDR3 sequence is CASSYNSHYEQYF. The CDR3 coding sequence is TGTGCCAGCAGTTACAACAGCCACTACGAGCAGTACTTC.

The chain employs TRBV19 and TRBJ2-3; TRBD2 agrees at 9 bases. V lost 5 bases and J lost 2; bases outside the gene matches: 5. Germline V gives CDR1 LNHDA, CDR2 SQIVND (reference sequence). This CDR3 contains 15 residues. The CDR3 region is CASSAGGPFTDTQYF. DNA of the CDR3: TGTGCCAGTAGTGCGGGAGGGCCCTTCACAGATACGCAGTATTTT.

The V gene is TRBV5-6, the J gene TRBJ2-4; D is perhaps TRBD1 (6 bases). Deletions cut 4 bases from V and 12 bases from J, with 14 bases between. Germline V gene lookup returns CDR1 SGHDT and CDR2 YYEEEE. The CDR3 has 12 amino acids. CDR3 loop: CASSLIQGHQYF. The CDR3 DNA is TGTGCCAGCAGCCTGATACAGGGACATCAGTACTTC. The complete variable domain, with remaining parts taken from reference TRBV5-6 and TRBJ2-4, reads DAGVTQSPTHLIKTRGQQVTLRCSPKSGHDTVSWYQQALGQGPQFIFQYYEEEERQRGNFPDRFSGHQFPNYSSELNVNALLLGDSALYLCASSLIQGHQYFGAGTRLSVL.

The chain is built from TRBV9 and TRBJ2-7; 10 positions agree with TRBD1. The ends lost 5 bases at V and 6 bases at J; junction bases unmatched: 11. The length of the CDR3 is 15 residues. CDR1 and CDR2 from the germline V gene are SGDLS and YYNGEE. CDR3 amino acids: CASSFGDRGRGEQYF. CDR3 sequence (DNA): TGTGCCAGCAGTTTTGGGGACAGGGGTAGAGGCGAGCAGTACTTC.

CDR3 DNA: TGTGCCAGCAGTTTATACAGGGGCTATGGCTACACCTTC. Residues: CASSLYRGYGYTF. This chain joins TRBV27 and TRBJ1-2, with 7 bases that match TRBD1. The germline CDR1 and CDR2 sequences are MNHEY and SMNVEV (reference sequence). With V trimmed by 1 base and J by 4 bases, 0 bases remained unmatched. The CDR3 contains 13 residues.

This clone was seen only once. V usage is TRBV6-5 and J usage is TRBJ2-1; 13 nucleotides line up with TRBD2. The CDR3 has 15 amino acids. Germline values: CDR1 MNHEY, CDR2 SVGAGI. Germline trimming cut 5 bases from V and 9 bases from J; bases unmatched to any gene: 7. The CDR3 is CASSRAGTSGTEQFF. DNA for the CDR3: TGTGCCAGCAGTCGCGCCGGGACTAGCGGGACTGAGCAGTTCTTC.

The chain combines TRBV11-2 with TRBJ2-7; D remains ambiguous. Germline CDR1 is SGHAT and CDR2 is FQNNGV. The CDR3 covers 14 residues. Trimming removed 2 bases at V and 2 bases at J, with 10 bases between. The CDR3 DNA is TGTGCCAGCAGCTTAAACGCGCTAGCCTACGAGCAGTACTTC. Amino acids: CASSLNALAYEQYF.

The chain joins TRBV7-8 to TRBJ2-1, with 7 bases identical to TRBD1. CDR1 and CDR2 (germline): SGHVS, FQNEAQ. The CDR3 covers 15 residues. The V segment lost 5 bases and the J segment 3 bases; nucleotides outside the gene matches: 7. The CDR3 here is CASSHRQGGYNEQFF. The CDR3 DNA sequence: TGTGCCAGCAGCCACCGACAGGGTGGCTACAATGAGCAGTTCTTC.

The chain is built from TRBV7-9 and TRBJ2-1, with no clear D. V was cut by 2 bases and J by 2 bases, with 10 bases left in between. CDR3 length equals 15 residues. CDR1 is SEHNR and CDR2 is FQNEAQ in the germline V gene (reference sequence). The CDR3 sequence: CASSLPSQTYNEQFF. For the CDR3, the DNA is TGTGCCAGCAGCTTACCTAGTCAAACCTACAATGAGCAGTTCTTC.

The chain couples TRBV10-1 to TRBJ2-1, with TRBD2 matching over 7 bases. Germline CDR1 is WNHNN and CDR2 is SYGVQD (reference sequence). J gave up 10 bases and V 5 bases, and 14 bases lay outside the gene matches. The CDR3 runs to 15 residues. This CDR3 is CASSPRVAGVQEQFF. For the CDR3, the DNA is TGCGCCAGCAGTCCCCGAGTTGCGGGAGTACAGGAGCAGTTCTTC.

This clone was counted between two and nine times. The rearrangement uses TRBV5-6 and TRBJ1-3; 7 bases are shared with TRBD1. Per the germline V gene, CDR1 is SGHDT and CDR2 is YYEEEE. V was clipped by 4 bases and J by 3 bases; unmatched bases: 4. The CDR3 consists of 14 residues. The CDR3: CASSNRGVGNTIYF. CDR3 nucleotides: TGTGCCAGCAGCAACAGGGGAGTTGGAAACACCATATATTTT.

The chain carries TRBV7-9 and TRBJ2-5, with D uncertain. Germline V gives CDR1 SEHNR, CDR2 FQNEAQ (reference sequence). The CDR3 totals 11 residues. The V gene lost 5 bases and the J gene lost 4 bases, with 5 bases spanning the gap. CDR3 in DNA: TGTGCCAGCAGCCCCGGAGAGACCCAGTACTTC. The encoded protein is CASSPGETQYF.

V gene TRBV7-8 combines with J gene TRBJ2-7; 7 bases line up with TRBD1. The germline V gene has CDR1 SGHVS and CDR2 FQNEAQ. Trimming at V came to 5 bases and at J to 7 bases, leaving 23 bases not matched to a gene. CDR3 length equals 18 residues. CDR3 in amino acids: CASSLPYGDSPRQVEQYF. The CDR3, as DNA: TGTGCCAGCAGCCTGCCGTACGGGGACAGCCCCAGGCAGGTAGAGCAGTACTTC.

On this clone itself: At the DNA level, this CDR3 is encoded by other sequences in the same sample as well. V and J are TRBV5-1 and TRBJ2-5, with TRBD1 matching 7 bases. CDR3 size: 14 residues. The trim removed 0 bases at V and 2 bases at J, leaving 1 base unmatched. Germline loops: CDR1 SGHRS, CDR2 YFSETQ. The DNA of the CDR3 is TGCGCCAGCAGCTTGGGGGACAGACAAGAGACCCAGTACTTC. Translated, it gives CASSLGDRQETQYF.

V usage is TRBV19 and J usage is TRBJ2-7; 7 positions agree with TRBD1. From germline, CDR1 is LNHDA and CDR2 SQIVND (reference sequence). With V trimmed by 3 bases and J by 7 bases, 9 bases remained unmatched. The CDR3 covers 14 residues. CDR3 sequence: CASSIGTEPREQYF. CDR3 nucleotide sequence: TGTGCCAGTAGTATTGGGACAGAGCCTCGGGAGCAGTACTTC. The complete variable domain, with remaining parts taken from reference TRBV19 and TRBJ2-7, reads DGGITQSPKYLFRKEGQNVTLSCEQNLNHDAMYWYRQDPGQGLRLIYYSQIVNDFQKGDIAEGYSVSREKKESFPLTVTSAQKNPTAFYLCASSIGTEPREQYFGPGTRLTVT.

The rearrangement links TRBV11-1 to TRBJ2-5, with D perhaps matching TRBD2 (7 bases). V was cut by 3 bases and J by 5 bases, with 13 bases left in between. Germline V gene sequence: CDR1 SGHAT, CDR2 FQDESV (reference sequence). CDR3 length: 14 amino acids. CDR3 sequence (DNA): TGTGCCAGCAGCTTGGGGGGGGGCTTGGAGACCCAGTACTTC. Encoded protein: CASSLGGGLETQYF.

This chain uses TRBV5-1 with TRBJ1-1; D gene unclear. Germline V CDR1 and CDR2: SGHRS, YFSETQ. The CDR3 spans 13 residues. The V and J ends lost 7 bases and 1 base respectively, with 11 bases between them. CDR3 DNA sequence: TGCGCCAGCGGGAGGAACCAGAACACTGAAGCTTTCTTT. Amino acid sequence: CASGRNQNTEAFF. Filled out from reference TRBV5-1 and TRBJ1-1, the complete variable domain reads KAGVTQTPRYLIKTRGQQVTLSCSPISGHRSVSWYQQTPGQGLQFLFEYFSETQRNKGNFPGRFSGRQFSNSRSEMNVSTLELGDSALYLCASGRNQNTEAFFGQGTRLTVV.

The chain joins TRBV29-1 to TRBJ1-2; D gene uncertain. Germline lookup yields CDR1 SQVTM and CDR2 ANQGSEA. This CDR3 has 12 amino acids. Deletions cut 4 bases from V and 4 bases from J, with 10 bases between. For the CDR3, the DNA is TGCAGCGTTGTGGCAGAAGTCTATGGCTACACCTTC. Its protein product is CSVVAEVYGYTF.

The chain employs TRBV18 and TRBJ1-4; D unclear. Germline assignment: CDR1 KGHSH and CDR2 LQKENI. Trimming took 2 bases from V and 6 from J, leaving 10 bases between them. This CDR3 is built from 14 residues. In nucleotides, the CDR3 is TGTGCCAGCTCACCAGGATGGAGGGATGAAAAACTGTTTTTT. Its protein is CASSPGWRDEKLFF.

The CDR3 nucleotides read TGCAGCGTTGAAGGGGCTAGCGGAACCTACGAGCAGTACTTC. It specifies CSVEGASGTYEQYF. V and J are TRBV29-1 and TRBJ2-7; 7 nucleotides agree with TRBD2. V lost 1 base, J lost 2 bases, and 5 bases stayed unmatched. The CDR3 runs 14 residues. Germline V gene lookup returns CDR1 SQVTM and CDR2 ANQGSEA.

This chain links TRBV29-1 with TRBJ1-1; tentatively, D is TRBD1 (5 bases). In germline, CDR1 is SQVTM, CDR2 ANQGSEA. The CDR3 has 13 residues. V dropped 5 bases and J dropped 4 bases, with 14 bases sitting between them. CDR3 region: CSVLPSRVTEAFF. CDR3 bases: TGCAGCGTTCTTCCCTCCAGGGTCACTGAAGCTTTCTTT.

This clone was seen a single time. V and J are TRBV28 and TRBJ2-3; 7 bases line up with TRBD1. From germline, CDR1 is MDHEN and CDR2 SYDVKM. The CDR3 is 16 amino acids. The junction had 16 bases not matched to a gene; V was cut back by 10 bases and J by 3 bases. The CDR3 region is CAIRRVAVRGTDTQYF. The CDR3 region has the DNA TGTGCCATCCGGCGGGTAGCAGTCAGGGGGACAGATACGCAGTATTTT.